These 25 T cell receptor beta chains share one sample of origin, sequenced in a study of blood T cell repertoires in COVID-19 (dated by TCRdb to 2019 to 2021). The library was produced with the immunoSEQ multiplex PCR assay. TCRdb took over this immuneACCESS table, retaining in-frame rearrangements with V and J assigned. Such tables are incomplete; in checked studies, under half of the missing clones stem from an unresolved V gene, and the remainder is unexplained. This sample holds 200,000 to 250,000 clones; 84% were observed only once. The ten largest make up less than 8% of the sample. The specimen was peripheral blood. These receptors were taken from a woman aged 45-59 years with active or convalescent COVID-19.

The CDR3 loop is CASRATGISYGYTF. CDR3 coding DNA: TGTGCCAGCAGAGCTACAGGAATCTCCTATGGCTACACCTTC. The chain uses TRBV5-6 and TRBJ1-2, with TRBD1 as a possible D gene (5 bases). This CDR3 comprises 14 residues. The V gene lost 5 bases and the J gene lost 4 bases, with 15 bases spanning the gap. Germline CDR1 is SGHDT and CDR2 is YYEEEE.

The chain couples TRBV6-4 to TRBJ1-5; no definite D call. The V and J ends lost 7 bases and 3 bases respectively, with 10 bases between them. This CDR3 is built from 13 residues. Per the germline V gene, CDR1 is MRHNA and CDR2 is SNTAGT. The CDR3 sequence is CASIIRINQPQHF. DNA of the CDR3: TGTGCCAGCATCATCAGGATCAATCAGCCCCAGCATTTT.

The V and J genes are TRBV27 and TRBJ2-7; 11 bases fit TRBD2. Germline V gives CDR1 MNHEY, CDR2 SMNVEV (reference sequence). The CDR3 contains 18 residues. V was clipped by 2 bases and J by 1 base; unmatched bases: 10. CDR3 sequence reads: CASSLVGGGTSGSYEQYF. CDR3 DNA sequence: TGTGCCAGCAGTTTAGTAGGGGGGGGGACTAGCGGTTCCTACGAGCAGTACTTC.

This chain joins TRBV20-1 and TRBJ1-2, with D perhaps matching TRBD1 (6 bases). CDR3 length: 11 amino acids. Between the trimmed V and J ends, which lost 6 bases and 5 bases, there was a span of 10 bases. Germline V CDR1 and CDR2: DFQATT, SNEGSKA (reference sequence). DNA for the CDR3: TGCAGTGCGTGGGGGCGGTATGGCTACACCTTC. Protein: CSAWGRYGYTF.

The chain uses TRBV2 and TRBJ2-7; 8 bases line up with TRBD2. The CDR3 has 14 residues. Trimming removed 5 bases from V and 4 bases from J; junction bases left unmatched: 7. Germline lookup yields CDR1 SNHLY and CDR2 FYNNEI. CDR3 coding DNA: TGTGCCAGCAGTATAACTAGCGGATGGTACGAGCAGTACTTC. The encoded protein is CASSITSGWYEQYF.

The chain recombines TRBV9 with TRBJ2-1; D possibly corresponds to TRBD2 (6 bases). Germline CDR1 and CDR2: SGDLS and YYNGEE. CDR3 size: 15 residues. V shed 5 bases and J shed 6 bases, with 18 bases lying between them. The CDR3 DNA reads TGTGCCAGCAGTCGACTAGGGACGAGTTCCAATGAGCAGTTCTTC. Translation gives CASSRLGTSSNEQFF. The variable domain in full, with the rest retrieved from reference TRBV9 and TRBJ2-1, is DSGVTQTPKHLITATGQRVTLRCSPRSGDLSVYWYQQSLDQGLQFLIQYYNGEERAKGNILERFSAQQFPDLHSELNLSSLELGDSALYFCASSRLGTSSNEQFFGPGTRLTVL.

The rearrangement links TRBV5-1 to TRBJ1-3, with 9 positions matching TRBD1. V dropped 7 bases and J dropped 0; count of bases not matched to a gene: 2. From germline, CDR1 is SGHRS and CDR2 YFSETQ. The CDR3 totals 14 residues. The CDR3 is CASGDRASGNTIYF. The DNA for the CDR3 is TGCGCCAGCGGGGACAGGGCCTCTGGAAACACCATATATTTT.

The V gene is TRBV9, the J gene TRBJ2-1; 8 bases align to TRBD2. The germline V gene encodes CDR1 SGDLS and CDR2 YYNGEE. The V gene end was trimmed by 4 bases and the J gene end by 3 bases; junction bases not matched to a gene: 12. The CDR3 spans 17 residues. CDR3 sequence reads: CASSLGGVGLGYNEQFF. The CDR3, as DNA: TGTGCCAGCAGCCTTGGAGGTGTGGGACTAGGCTACAATGAGCAGTTCTTC.

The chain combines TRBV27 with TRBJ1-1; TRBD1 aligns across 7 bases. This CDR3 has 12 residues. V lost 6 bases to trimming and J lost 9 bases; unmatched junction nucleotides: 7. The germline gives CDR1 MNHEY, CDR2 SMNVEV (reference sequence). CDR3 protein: CASSPKGAKAFF. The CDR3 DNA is TGTGCCAGCAGCCCGAAGGGGGCCAAAGCTTTCTTT.

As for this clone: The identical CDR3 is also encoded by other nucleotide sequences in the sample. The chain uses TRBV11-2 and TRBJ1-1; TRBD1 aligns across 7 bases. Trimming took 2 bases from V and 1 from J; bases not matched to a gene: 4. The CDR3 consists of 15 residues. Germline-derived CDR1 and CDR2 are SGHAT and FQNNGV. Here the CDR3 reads CASSLRGTENTEAFF. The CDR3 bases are TGTGCCAGCAGCTTAAGGGGGACAGAGAACACTGAAGCTTTCTTT.

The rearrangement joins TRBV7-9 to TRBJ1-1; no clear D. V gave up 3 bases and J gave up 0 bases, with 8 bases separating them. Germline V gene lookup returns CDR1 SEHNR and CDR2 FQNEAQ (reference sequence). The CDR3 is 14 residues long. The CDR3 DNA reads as TGTGCCAGCAGCTTGAGGATAATGAACACTGAAGCTTTCTTT. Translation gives CASSLRIMNTEAFF.

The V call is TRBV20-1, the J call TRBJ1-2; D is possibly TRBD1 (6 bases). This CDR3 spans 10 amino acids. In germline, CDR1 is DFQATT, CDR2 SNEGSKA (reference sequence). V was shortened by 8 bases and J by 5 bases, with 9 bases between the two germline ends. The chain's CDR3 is CSTQGYGYTF. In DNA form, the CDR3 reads TGCAGTACACAGGGTTATGGCTACACCTTC.

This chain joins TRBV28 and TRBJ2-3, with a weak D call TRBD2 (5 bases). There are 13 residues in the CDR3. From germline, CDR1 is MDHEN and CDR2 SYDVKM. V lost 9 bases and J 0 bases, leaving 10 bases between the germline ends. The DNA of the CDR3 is TGTGCCAGTAGCGCTCCTAGCACAGATACGCAGTATTTT. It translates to CASSAPSTDTQYF.

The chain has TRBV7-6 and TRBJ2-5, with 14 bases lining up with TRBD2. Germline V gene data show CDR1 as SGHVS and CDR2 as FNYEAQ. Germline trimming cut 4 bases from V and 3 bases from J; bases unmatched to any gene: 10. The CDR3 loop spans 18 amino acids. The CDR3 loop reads CASSSPTGGLAGEETQYF. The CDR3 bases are TGTGCCAGCAGCTCACCTACAGGGGGACTAGCGGGAGAAGAGACCCAGTACTTC.

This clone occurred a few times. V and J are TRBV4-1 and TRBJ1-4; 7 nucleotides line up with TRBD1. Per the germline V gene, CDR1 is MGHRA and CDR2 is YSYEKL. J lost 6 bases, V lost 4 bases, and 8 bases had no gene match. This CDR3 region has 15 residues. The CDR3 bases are TGCGCCAGCAGCCCAGACAGGGAAAAAGATGAAAAACTGTTTTTT. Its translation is CASSPDREKDEKLFF.

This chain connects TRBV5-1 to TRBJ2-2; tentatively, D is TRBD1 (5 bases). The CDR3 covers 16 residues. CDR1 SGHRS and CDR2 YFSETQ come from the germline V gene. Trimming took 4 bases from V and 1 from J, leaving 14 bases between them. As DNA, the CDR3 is TGCGCCAGCAGCGTCATGTCCGGACAGAACACCGGGGAGCTGTTTTTT. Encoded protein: CASSVMSGQNTGELFF.

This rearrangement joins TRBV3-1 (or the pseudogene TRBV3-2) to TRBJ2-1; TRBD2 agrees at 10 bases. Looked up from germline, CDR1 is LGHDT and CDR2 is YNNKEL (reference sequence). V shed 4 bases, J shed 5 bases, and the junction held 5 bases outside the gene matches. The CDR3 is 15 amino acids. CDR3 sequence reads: CASSLGTSDNNEQFF. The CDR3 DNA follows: TGTGCCAGCAGCCTGGGGACTAGCGACAACAATGAGCAGTTCTTC.

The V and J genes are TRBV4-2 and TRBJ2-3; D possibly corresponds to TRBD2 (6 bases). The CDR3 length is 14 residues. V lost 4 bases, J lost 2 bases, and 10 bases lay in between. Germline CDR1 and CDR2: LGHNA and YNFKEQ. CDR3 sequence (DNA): TGTGCCAGCAGCCCCGGGACTCTCACAGATACGCAGTATTTT. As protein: CASSPGTLTDTQYF.

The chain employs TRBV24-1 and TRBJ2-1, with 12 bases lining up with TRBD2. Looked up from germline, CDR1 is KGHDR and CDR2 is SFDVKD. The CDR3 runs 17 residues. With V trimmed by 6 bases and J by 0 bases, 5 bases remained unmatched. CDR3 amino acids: CATSPASGRASYNEQFF. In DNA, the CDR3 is TGTGCCACCAGTCCCGCTAGCGGGAGGGCCTCCTACAATGAGCAGTTCTTC.

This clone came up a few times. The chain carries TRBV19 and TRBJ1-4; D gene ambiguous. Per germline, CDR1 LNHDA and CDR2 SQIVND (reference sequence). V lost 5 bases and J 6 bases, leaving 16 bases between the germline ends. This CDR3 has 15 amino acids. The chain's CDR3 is CASSVAGPPDEKLFF. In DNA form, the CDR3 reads TGTGCCAGTAGTGTCGCAGGCCCACCGGATGAAAAACTGTTTTTT.

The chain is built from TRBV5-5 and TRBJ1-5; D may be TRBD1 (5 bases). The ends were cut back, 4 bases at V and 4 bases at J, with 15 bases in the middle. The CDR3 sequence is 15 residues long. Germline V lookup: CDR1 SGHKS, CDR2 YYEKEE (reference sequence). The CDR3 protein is CASSRGTQLNQPQHF. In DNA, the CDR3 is TGTGCCAGCAGCCGCGGGACGCAGCTTAATCAGCCCCAGCATTTT. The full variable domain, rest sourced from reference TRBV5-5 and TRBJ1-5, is DAGVTQSPTHLIKTRGQQVTLRCSPISGHKSVSWYQQVLGQGPQFIFQYYEKEERGRGNFPDRFSARQFPNYSSELNVNALLLGDSALYLCASSRGTQLNQPQHFGDGTRLSIL.

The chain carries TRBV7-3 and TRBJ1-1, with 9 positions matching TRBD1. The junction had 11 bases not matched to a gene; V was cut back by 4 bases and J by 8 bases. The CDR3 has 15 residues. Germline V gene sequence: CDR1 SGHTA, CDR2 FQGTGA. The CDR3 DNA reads TGTGCCAGCAGCTCCGGACAGGGGAGTACGTCCGAAGCTTTCTTT. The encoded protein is CASSSGQGSTSEAFF. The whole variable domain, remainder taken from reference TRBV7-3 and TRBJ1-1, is GAGVSQTPSNKVTEKGKYVELRCDPISGHTALYWYRQSLGQGPEFLIYFQGTGAADDSGLPNDRFFAVRPEGSVSTLKIQRTERGDSAVYLCASSSGQGSTSEAFFGQGTRLTVV.

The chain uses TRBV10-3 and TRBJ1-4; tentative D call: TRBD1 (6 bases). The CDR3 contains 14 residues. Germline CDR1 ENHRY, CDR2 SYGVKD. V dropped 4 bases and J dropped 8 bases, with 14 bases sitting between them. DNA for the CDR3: TGTGCCATCAGTGGAGGGGGAATAGACGAAAAACTGTTTTTT. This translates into CAISGGGIDEKLFF.

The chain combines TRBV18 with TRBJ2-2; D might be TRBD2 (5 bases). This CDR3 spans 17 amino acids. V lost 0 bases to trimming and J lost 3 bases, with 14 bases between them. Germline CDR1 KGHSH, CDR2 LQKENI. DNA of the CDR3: TGTGCCAGCTCACCACCTAGATCGGGGAAGGACACCGGGGAGCTGTTTTTT. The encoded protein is CASSPPRSGKDTGELFF.

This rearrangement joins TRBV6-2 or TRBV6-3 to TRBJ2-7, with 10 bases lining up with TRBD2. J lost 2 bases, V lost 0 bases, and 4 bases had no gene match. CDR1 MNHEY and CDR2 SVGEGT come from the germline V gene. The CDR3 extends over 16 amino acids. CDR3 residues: CASSYSRTSGAYEQYF. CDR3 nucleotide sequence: TGTGCCAGCAGTTACTCTCGGACTAGCGGAGCCTACGAGCAGTACTTC.